A selection of T cell receptor beta chains follows, all from one sample in a study of blood T cells in healthy people across ages. TCRdb independently ran MiXCR on the 5' RACE reads; one entry per CDR3 protein. The sample carries about 650,000 distinct CDR3 sequences, less than 40% recorded once. Sample: blood. Every receptor here comes from a woman older than 75 in good health. CDR3s include the opening cysteine and the closing phenylalanine or tryptophan. The order of the fields is CDR3 protein, CDR3 DNA, V gene, J gene, D gene, clone size, CDR3 length. D genes are given only for firm matches. Expanded clones are given a class, and other clones once, few, many or no size at all.

CDR3: CASSAQGFGNTIYF; DNA: TGTGCCAGCAGCGCACAGGGGTTTGGAAACACCATATATTTT; V: TRBV3-1; J: TRBJ1-3; D: TRBD1; size: .; length: 14
CDR3: CSARGDGAGTDTQYF; DNA: TGCAGTGCCAGAGGAGACGGGGCGGGCACAGATACGCAGTATTTT; V: TRBV20-1; J: TRBJ2-3; D: .; size: many; length: 15
CDR3: CASSPGLFNTEAFF; DNA: TGTGCCAGCAGTCCGGGACTTTTCAACACTGAAGCTTTCTTT; V: TRBV7-3; J: TRBJ1-1; D: .; size: many; length: 14
CDR3: CASSLGPGIYEQFF; DNA: TGTGCCAGCAGCTTGGGTCCAGGGATCTATGAGCAGTTCTTC; V: TRBV5-5; J: TRBJ2-1; D: .; size: many; length: 14
CDR3: CASSQTSGTPYEQYF; DNA: TGTGCCAGCAGCCAGACTAGCGGGACTCCCTACGAGCAGTACTTC; V: TRBV5-4; J: TRBJ2-7; D: TRBD2; size: many; length: 15
CDR3: CASSTTGGASYNEQFF; DNA: TGCGCCAGCAGCACGACAGGGGGGGCCTCCTACAATGAGCAGTTCTTC; V: TRBV5-1; J: TRBJ2-1; D: TRBD1; size: many; length: 16
CDR3: CSATGARFYEQYF; DNA: TGCAGTGCCACAGGGGCGAGATTCTACGAGCAGTACTTC; V: TRBV20-1; J: TRBJ2-7; D: TRBD1; size: .; length: 13
CDR3: CASSLGGLAGQIQETQYF; DNA: TGTGCCAGCAGTTTAGGGGGACTAGCGGGGCAAATCCAAGAGACCCAGTACTTC; V: TRBV12-3/TRBV12-4; J: TRBJ2-5; D: TRBD2; size: .; length: 18
CDR3: CASSPDRVAYNEQFF; DNA: TGTGCCAGCAGCCCCGACAGGGTCGCCTACAATGAGCAGTTCTTC; V: TRBV6-5; J: TRBJ2-1; D: TRBD1; size: many; length: 15
CDR3: CSVRGISQNIQYF; DNA: TGCAGCGTTCGGGGAATATCCCAAAACATTCAGTACTTC; V: TRBV29-1; J: TRBJ2-4; D: .; size: few; length: 13
CDR3: CSANRNLGEQYF; DNA: TGCAGTGCTAACCGTAATTTGGGCGAGCAGTACTTC; V: TRBV20-1; J: TRBJ2-7; D: .; size: .; length: 12
CDR3: CSFTIGGNNEQFF; DNA: TGCAGCTTTACTATCGGGGGGAACAATGAGCAGTTCTTC; V: TRBV29-1; J: TRBJ2-1; D: TRBD2; size: .; length: 13
CDR3: CASNRQGIGNQPQHF; DNA: TGTGCCAGCAATCGACAGGGGATCGGGAATCAGCCCCAGCATTTT; V: TRBV6-6; J: TRBJ1-5; D: TRBD1; size: many; length: 15
CDR3: CAWSVPAMNTEAFF; DNA: TGTGCCTGGAGTGTACCAGCCATGAACACTGAAGCTTTCTTT; V: TRBV30; J: TRBJ1-1; D: .; size: .; length: 14
CDR3: CASSLVAGLRGEKLFF; DNA: TGTGCCAGCAGCTTAGTAGCCGGGCTGCGAGGGGAAAAACTGTTTTTT; V: TRBV7-2; J: TRBJ1-4; D: .; size: .; length: 16
CDR3: CANSRLPGQGTYNSPLHF; DNA: TGTGCCAACAGTCGCCTTCCGGGACAGGGAACCTATAATTCACCCCTCCACTTT; V: TRBV27; J: TRBJ1-6; D: TRBD1; size: .; length: 18
CDR3: CASRPPGETQYF; DNA: TGTGCCAGCAGGCCCCCTGGAGAGACCCAGTACTTC; V: TRBV5-5; J: TRBJ2-5; D: .; size: .; length: 12
CDR3: CASSLVWGSGDDVYNEQFF; DNA: TGTGCCAGCAGCTTAGTTTGGGGTAGCGGGGACGACGTTTACAATGAGCAGTTCTTC; V: TRBV13; J: TRBJ2-1; D: TRBD2; size: many; length: 19
CDR3: CATSRVSDEQFF; DNA: TGTGCCACCAGCAGAGTGAGTGATGAGCAGTTCTTC; V: TRBV15; J: TRBJ2-1; D: .; size: many; length: 12
CDR3: CASSSQRGGSTDTQYF; DNA: TGTGCCAGCAGCTCCCAGCGGGGGGGTAGCACAGATACGCAGTATTTT; V: TRBV7-2; J: TRBJ2-3; D: TRBD2; size: few; length: 16
CDR3: CASSLDASGSQETQYF; DNA: TGTGCCAGCAGCTTAGATGCCTCAGGGTCCCAAGAGACCCAGTACTTC; V: TRBV7-2; J: TRBJ2-5; D: .; size: many; length: 16
CDR3: CSAGTGEAYEQYF; DNA: TGCAGTGCTGGGACAGGGGAAGCCTACGAGCAGTACTTC; V: TRBV20-1; J: TRBJ2-7; D: TRBD1; size: many; length: 13
CDR3: CASSLGPGGVTEAFF; DNA: TGTGCCAGCAGCTTGGGGCCAGGGGGCGTCACTGAAGCTTTCTTT; V: TRBV5-5; J: TRBJ1-1; D: TRBD1; size: few; length: 15